In its sample, the clone carrying this TCR beta chain was seen many times. The antigen is unknown. CDR1 DFQATT and CDR2 SNEGSKA come from the germline V gene (reference sequence). The length of the CDR3 is 15 residues. Trimming shortened V by 1 base and J by 4 bases, and 16 bases separated the two germline ends. The library labeled individual cDNA molecules by adding unique molecular identifiers to them. MiXCR, applied by TCRdb to the RACE reads, yields one record per CDR3 protein. The sample holds about 61,000 distinct CDR3 sequences, around 6.6% seen once. This sample stems from a study of human T cells and chemical hapten exposure. Study-wide findings and caveats: High-frequency TCRs, those above 1 in 1000, stayed the same after DPC sensitization.

Described time point: pre-sensitization, week 0. Indicated treatment: therapeutic diphenylcyclopropenone sensitization with weekly scalp DPC. Blood was collected ahead of every patch test applied. This TCR came from a woman aged 25 to 45 with alopecia areata. Some clones in this sample may be carry-over from other donors' samples. Sequenced here: whole blood, sampled in connection with sensitization to the hapten diphenylcyclopropenone (DPC). The rearrangement links TRBV20-1 to TRBJ1-1; D is possibly TRBD1 (5 bases). Here the CDR3 reads CSARVLVRGSTEAFF. The CDR3 DNA reads as TGCAGTGCTAGAGTGTTGGTCCGGGGGAGCACTGAAGCTTTCTTT.